Following are 7 T cell receptor beta chains from one sample sequenced in a study of response to subunit inactivated influenza vaccine. TCRdb re-called the RT-PCR reads with MiXCR, one entry per CDR3 protein. The sample records about 540,000 distinct CDR3 sequences, roughly a quarter being singletons. The data were also submitted as part of a second study, on T cells expressing NK-cell markers. This second study says: Scientists made TCR beta cDNA using 5'RACE template switching with UMIs.

The sequencing here drew on CD4+ T cells sorted from PBMCs, taken 11 to 12 days after vaccination. These receptor sequences come from a man aged 50 to 60 who received an inactivated influenza vaccine.

The chain recombines TRBV5-1 with TRBJ1-5, with 9 nucleotides matching TRBD1. This CDR3 contains 14 residues. Germline V gives CDR1 SGHRS, CDR2 YFSETQ. The J segment lost 4 bases and the V segment lost 4 bases, leaving 3 bases of the junction unmatched. CDR3 sequence reads: CASSNGQGNQPQHF. CDR3 nucleotides: TGCGCCAGCAGCAATGGACAGGGGAATCAGCCCCAGCATTTT.

The chain uses TRBV20-1 and TRBJ1-1; a possible D gene is TRBD1 (6 bases). CDR1 is DFQATT, CDR2 SNEGSKA, per germline (reference sequence). With 3 bases removed from V and 5 bases from J, the gap between germline ends came to 22 bases. The CDR3 runs to 16 residues. For the CDR3, the DNA is TGCAGTGCTAGGAACCACAGGGCAGGGAGGTTTACTGAAGCTTTCTTT. As protein: CSARNHRAGRFTEAFF.

The chain has TRBV12-3 or TRBV12-4 and TRBJ2-1; tentative D call: TRBD1 (5 bases). The CDR3 totals 11 residues. Deletions cut 5 bases from V and 13 bases from J, with 12 bases between. Here the CDR3 reads CASSKDISQFF. Written as DNA, the CDR3 is TGTGCCAGCAGTAAGGACATATCCCAGTTCTTC.

This sequence joins TRBV9 and TRBJ2-7, with 9 bases aligning to TRBD2. Germline V gene lookup returns CDR1 SGDLS and CDR2 YYNGEE. V was pared by 0 bases and J by 3 bases, with 7 bases of the junction left unmatched. The CDR3 contains 16 residues. The CDR3 nucleotides are TGTGCCAGCAGCGTAGTCCCAGCGGGGGGACTCTACGAGCAGTACTTC. It translates to CASSVVPAGGLYEQYF.

A single count supports this clonotype. The genes are TRBV20-1 and TRBJ2-6; 7 bases map to TRBD1. Per the germline V gene, CDR1 is DFQATT and CDR2 is SNEGSKA (reference sequence). This CDR3 is built from 17 residues. The CDR3 region is CCARADRSISGANVLTF. CDR3 coding DNA: TGCTGCGCTAGGGCGGACAGGTCAATCTCTGGGGCCAACGTCCTGACTTTC.

This clonotype was seen a few times. V and J are TRBV12-3 or TRBV12-4 and TRBJ1-3; tentatively, D is TRBD1 (6 bases). The CDR3 is 15 amino acids. Trimming pared 2 bases from V and 4 bases from J, leaving 12 bases between. The CDR3 region has the DNA TGTGCCAGCAGTTTAATGGGGGGCTTAGGAAACACCATATATTTT. Translated, it gives CASSLMGGLGNTIYF.

This chain links TRBV7-2 with TRBJ2-2; TRBD2 aligns across 11 bases. V lost 5 bases, J lost 6 bases, and 8 bases stayed unmatched. CDR3 length: 16 residues. Germline loops: CDR1 SGHTA, CDR2 FQGNSA. The CDR3 sequence: CASSPRTSGYAGELFF. The CDR3 DNA follows: TGTGCCAGCAGCCCGAGGACTAGCGGGTATGCCGGGGAGCTGTTTTTT.